The present T cell receptor beta chain was sequenced within a study of control samples from healthy donors and cancer patients. The ends were cut back, 4 bases at V and 1 base at J, with 25 bases in the middle. The CDR3 totals 19 residues. Germline-derived CDR1 and CDR2 are SGHDN and FVKESK. Using immunoSEQ multiplex PCR, the repertoire was profiled, and TCRdb retains in-frame clones only, with some absent. In the table there are about 94,000 clones, about nine tenths of which are singletons. Sequenced input: blood. The chain links TRBV14 to TRBJ1-1; D uncertain. The sequence was obtained from a woman younger than 30 in good health. The CDR3 region is CASSPDAIYWLTGNTEAFF. DNA for the CDR3: TGTGCCAGCAGCCCAGACGCCATATATTGGTTAACTGGGAACACTGAAGCTTTCTTT.